One and the same sample provided the 2 T cell receptor beta chains below, sequenced in a study of cytomegalovirus exposure and HLA in healthy donors (TCRdb year 2017). The library was produced with the immunoSEQ multiplex PCR assay. Here the immuneACCESS table is served through TCRdb, limited to in-frame sequences with V and J called. Missing clones are a known gap in these copies; in checked studies unresolved V genes cover under half, and the rest lacks a known reason. The sample has around 190,000 clones on record, about 81% of them singletons. Clones ranked in the top ten supply around 1.2% of the sample. Sequencing was done on a sample of PBMCs. The origin of the receptors is a woman aged 30 to 39 in good health and CMV-seronegative.

V is TRBV2 and J is TRBJ2-5; 7 bases match TRBD2. The V gene end was trimmed by 4 bases and the J gene end by 2 bases; junction bases not matched to a gene: 7. Germline CDR1 reads SNHLY; CDR2 reads FYNNEI. The CDR3 spans 15 residues. The CDR3 is CASSAQRGSQETQYF. In DNA form, the CDR3 reads TGTGCCAGCAGTGCTCAGCGGGGCTCGCAAGAGACCCAGTACTTC.

The chain recombines TRBV15 with TRBJ1-2, with TRBD1 as a possible D gene (5 bases). The CDR3 contains 13 residues. Germline CDR1 reads LNHNV; CDR2 reads YYDKDF (reference sequence). Trimming took off 0 bases at V and 4 bases at J, with 6 bases between the two ends. The DNA for the CDR3 is TGTGCCACCAGCAGAGAAAGGGGCTATGGCTACACCTTC. It yields the protein CATSRERGYGYTF.